A single sample gave rise to the 21 T cell receptor beta chains below, sequenced in a study of cytomegalovirus exposure and HLA in healthy donors. Assay: immunoSEQ multiplex PCR; the TCRdb copy retains only in-frame clones and omits some. Here the sample spans some 140,000 clones, about four fifths being singletons. The sample consisted of PBMCs. The source of these receptors is a woman aged 25-40 years in good health and CMV-seronegative.

The chain carries TRBV6-5 and TRBJ1-1, with 9 bases fitting TRBD1. After removal of 6 bases from V and 6 bases from J, the junction contained 5 bases not matched to a gene. There are 13 residues in the CDR3. Germline V gene lookup returns CDR1 MNHEY and CDR2 SVGAGI. The CDR3 DNA is TGTGCCAGCAGGAGGGGACAGGGCGCTGAAGCTTTCTTT. As protein: CASRRGQGAEAFF.

The chain employs TRBV11-2 and TRBJ2-7, with 10 bases that match TRBD1. The CDR3 covers 15 residues. V was clipped by 4 bases and J by 3 bases; unmatched bases: 6. Per germline, CDR1 SGHAT and CDR2 FQNNGV. CDR3 in amino acids: CASSSSTGGLYEQYF. DNA for the CDR3: TGTGCCAGCAGCTCATCGACAGGGGGCCTCTACGAGCAGTACTTC.

Turning to this clone: A read error may produce the germline difference seen at one junction end. V gene TRBV15 combines with J gene TRBJ1-2; TRBD1 agrees at 10 bases. In germline, CDR1 is LNHNV, CDR2 YYDKDF (reference sequence). The CDR3 covers 14 residues. The CDR3 is CATSTYLTGGDFLF. The CDR3 coding sequence is TGTGCCACCAGCACCTATTTGACAGGGGGCGATTTCTTGTTC.

The rearrangement joins TRBV28 to TRBJ1-3, with 10 bases aligning to TRBD1. Losses at the gene ends were 7 bases for V and 2 bases for J; bases not matched to a gene: 8. This CDR3 is built from 16 residues. Germline assignment: CDR1 MDHEN and CDR2 SYDVKM. CDR3 DNA: TGTGCCAGCACCCCCACCGGGACAGGGGCTGGAAACACCATATATTTT. Protein sequence: CASTPTGTGAGNTIYF.

V gene TRBV18 combines with J gene TRBJ1-2, with D perhaps TRBD1 (5 bases). CDR3 size: 15 residues. Between the trimmed V and J ends, which lost 1 base and 2 bases, there was a span of 11 bases. The germline V gene has CDR1 KGHSH and CDR2 LQKENI. As DNA, the CDR3 is TGTGCCAGCTCACCACGCGTGACAGAGAACTATGGCTACACCTTC. Translated: CASSPRVTENYGYTF.

The CDR3 DNA reads as TGCGCCAGCAGCCCCTCCGCCGGGTCGGTCGAGCAGTACTTC. Translating it yields CASSPSAGSVEQYF. The chain uses TRBV5-1 and TRBJ2-7; D gene unclear. Germline V gene sequence: CDR1 SGHRS, CDR2 YFSETQ. The length of the CDR3 is 14 residues. V lost 4 bases and J 6 bases, leaving 17 bases between the germline ends.

The J gene is TRBJ2-1, the V gene TRBV5-4; 9 nucleotides agree with TRBD2. Germline CDR1 SGHNT, CDR2 YYREEE (reference sequence). The CDR3 length is 15 residues. With 2 bases clipped from V and 4 bases from J, the junction kept 4 bases outside the gene matches. The CDR3 nucleotides are TGTGCCAGCAGCTTCGAGCGGGGGGTATACAATGAGCAGTTCTTC. Protein sequence: CASSFERGVYNEQFF.

J is TRBJ1-5 and V is TRBV7-8; tentative D call: TRBD1 (6 bases). Trimming took off 3 bases at V and 3 bases at J, with 9 bases between the two ends. There are 14 residues in the CDR3. In germline, CDR1 is SGHVS, CDR2 FQNEAQ. CDR3 loop: CASSFGQFNQPQHF. In DNA form, the CDR3 reads TGTGCCAGCAGCTTTGGACAGTTCAATCAGCCCCAGCATTTT.

The J gene is TRBJ1-2, the V gene TRBV9; D might be TRBD1 (6 bases). Germline-derived CDR1 and CDR2 are SGDLS and YYNGEE. The CDR3 runs 13 residues. V was pared by 4 bases and J by 5 bases, with 12 bases between. The CDR3 loop is CASSPGTHYGYTF. CDR3 bases: TGTGCCAGCAGCCCCGGGACACATTATGGCTACACCTTC.

This sequence joins TRBV2 and TRBJ1-2; 9 positions agree with TRBD1. V dropped 4 bases and J dropped 7; count of bases not matched to a gene: 4. Germline CDR1 SNHLY, CDR2 FYNNEI. The CDR3 runs 13 residues. CDR3 amino acids: CASSGVTGGGYTF. In DNA form, the CDR3 reads TGTGCCAGCAGTGGAGTGACAGGGGGTGGCTACACCTTC.

This clone was detected once. The CDR3: CASSGGTDFSYNEQFF. CDR3 in DNA: TGCGCCAGCAGCGGGGGGACAGATTTCTCCTACAATGAGCAGTTCTTC. The J gene is TRBJ2-1, the V gene TRBV5-1, with TRBD1 as a possible D gene (7 bases). This CDR3 region has 16 residues. Germline V gene data show CDR1 as SGHRS and CDR2 as YFSETQ. V was pared by 4 bases and J by 0 bases, with 14 bases between.

The rearrangement joins TRBV2 to TRBJ1-5; D may be TRBD1 (6 bases). Germline loops: CDR1 SNHLY, CDR2 FYNNEI. Trimming shortened V by 5 bases and J by 6 bases, and 14 bases separated the two germline ends. The CDR3 is 14 amino acids. The CDR3 loop reads CASSPQGQGQPQHF. CDR3 in DNA: TGTGCCAGCAGTCCTCAGGGGCAGGGTCAGCCCCAGCATTTT.

The gene calls are TRBV11-1 and TRBJ2-1; weak D call: TRBD1 (5 bases). The germline CDR1 and CDR2 sequences are SGHAT and FQDESV (reference sequence). V lost 7 bases to trimming and J lost 1 base, with 14 bases between them. The CDR3 extends over 15 amino acids. CDR3 amino acids: CASTPIAGSYNEQFF. CDR3 DNA: TGTGCCAGCACCCCCATAGCAGGGTCCTACAATGAGCAGTTCTTC. Full variable domain (outside the CDR3, taken from reference TRBV11-1 and TRBJ2-1): EAEVAQSPRYKITEKSQAVAFWCDPISGHATLYWYRQILGQGPELLVQFQDESVVDDSQLPKDRFSAERLKGVDSTLKIQPAELGDSAMYLCASTPIAGSYNEQFFGPGTRLTVL.

The V gene is TRBV2, the J gene TRBJ2-7; TRBD1 agrees at 8 bases. Germline V gene lookup returns CDR1 SNHLY and CDR2 FYNNEI. This CDR3 is 14 amino acids long. Germline trimming cut 4 bases from V and 2 bases from J; bases unmatched to any gene: 4. The CDR3 DNA follows: TGTGCCAGCAGTGGGCAGGGGGCCACCTACGAGCAGTACTTC. Translated, it gives CASSGQGATYEQYF.

The chain combines TRBV19 with TRBJ1-1, with TRBD1 matching 7 bases. This CDR3 is built from 14 residues. Germline assignment: CDR1 LNHDA and CDR2 SQIVND (reference sequence). V shed 6 bases, J shed 4 bases, and the junction held 8 bases outside the gene matches. In DNA form, the CDR3 reads TGTGCCAGTAGAGAGAGACAGGGAATCACTGAAGCTTTCTTT. Translation gives CASRERQGITEAFF.

The chain links TRBV10-3 to TRBJ2-4; TRBD2 might be the D (5 bases). V lost 2 bases and J lost 0, with 11 bases in between. The length of the CDR3 is 16 residues. CDR1 and CDR2 from the germline V gene are ENHRY and SYGVKD. The DNA of the CDR3 is TGTGCCATCAGTGAGCGGGATGCCCTAGCCAAAAACATTCAGTACTTC. It specifies CAISERDALAKNIQYF.

The chain joins TRBV28 to TRBJ1-5; no definite D call. Germline V lookup: CDR1 MDHEN, CDR2 SYDVKM. V lost 6 bases and J 6 bases, leaving 18 bases between the germline ends. The CDR3 is 15 amino acids. CDR3 residues: CASSPPRRAGQPQHF. Here the CDR3 DNA reads TGTGCCAGCAGCCCCCCCCGTCGCGCGGGTCAGCCCCAGCATTTT.

The sample holds a few counts of this clone. The chain uses TRBV7-9 and TRBJ2-1; 7 bases align to TRBD1. Germline loops: CDR1 SEHNR, CDR2 FQNEAQ (reference sequence). The V gene end was trimmed by 5 bases and the J gene end by 10 bases; junction bases not matched to a gene: 5. The CDR3 is 12 residues long. The CDR3 sequence is CASSQTGDEQFF. CDR3 sequence (DNA): TGTGCCAGCAGCCAAACAGGGGACGAGCAGTTCTTC.

The V gene is TRBV29-1, the J gene TRBJ2-1; 8 bases are shared with TRBD1. Germline loops: CDR1 SQVTM, CDR2 ANQGSEA. This CDR3 is 17 amino acids long. J gave up 8 bases and V 2 bases, and 17 bases lay outside the gene matches. CDR3 coding DNA: TGCAGCGTTGAATCGCCCCGGATGGACAGGGATTTATATGAGCAGTTCTTC. This translates into CSVESPRMDRDLYEQFF.

V gene TRBV7-9 combines with J gene TRBJ2-6; D may be TRBD1 (6 bases). Trimming shortened V by 3 bases and J by 0 bases, and 15 bases separated the two germline ends. CDR3 length: 18 amino acids. Germline CDR1 reads SEHNR; CDR2 reads FQNEAQ (reference sequence). This CDR3 is CASSFIWQGHSGANVLTF. DNA of the CDR3: TGTGCCAGCAGCTTTATTTGGCAGGGGCACTCTGGGGCCAACGTCCTGACTTTC.

This clone showed up just once. The chain joins TRBV10-3 to TRBJ2-7, with 13 bases aligning to TRBD2. Germline assignment: CDR1 ENHRY and CDR2 SYGVKD. CDR3 length: 15 residues. With V trimmed by 6 bases and J by 0 bases, 2 bases remained unmatched. CDR3 DNA: TGTGCCATCAGGGGGACTAGCGGGGACTCCTACGAGCAGTACTTC. Translating it yields CAIRGTSGDSYEQYF.